What follows are 5 T cell receptor beta chains derived from one specimen sequenced in a study of radiation and T cells in renal cell carcinoma. Treatment of the sample: treatment-naive control, cytoreductive nephrectomy. TCRdb keeps only in-frame clones here, not all; method: immunoSEQ multiplex PCR. This sample has about 16,000 clones, with more than 55% found just once. The material sequenced was tumor tissue, taken from a patient whose treatment was nephrectomy without radiotherapy. The receptors shown here come from a man aged 40-55 years with renal cell carcinoma.

The gene calls are TRBV7-3 and TRBJ2-7; D possibly corresponds to TRBD2 (6 bases). Germline V gives CDR1 SGHTA, CDR2 FQGTGA. The CDR3 covers 15 residues. V was pared by 5 bases and J by 1 base, with 15 bases between. The CDR3 loop reads CASSPHGGRSYEQYF. CDR3 DNA sequence: TGTGCCAGCAGCCCTCACGGGGGACGGTCCTACGAGCAGTACTTC.

This clone occurred a few times. This sequence joins TRBV19 and TRBJ1-1; unclear D gene. The CDR3 contains 14 residues. V lost 4 bases and J lost 1, with 10 bases in between. Germline CDR1 reads LNHDA; CDR2 reads SQIVND (reference sequence). The CDR3 nucleotides are TGTGCCAGTAGTACCCATTCCGGGAACACTGAAGCTTTCTTT. Encoded protein: CASSTHSGNTEAFF.

The V and J genes are TRBV27 and TRBJ1-2, with D perhaps matching TRBD1 (5 bases). Between the trimmed V and J ends, which lost 3 bases and 0 bases, there was a span of 14 bases. This CDR3 is 16 amino acids long. CDR1 MNHEY and CDR2 SMNVEV come from the germline V gene (reference sequence). CDR3 coding DNA: TGTGCCAGCAGTTTGTTTGGGGGGTCCCCTAACTATGGCTACACCTTC. Translated: CASSLFGGSPNYGYTF.

This clone has just a few counts. The chain combines TRBV11-2 with TRBJ2-1, with D maybe TRBD2 (5 bases). This CDR3 has 15 amino acids. The V end lost 0 bases, the J end lost 8 bases, and 14 bases lay between the germline ends. CDR1 and CDR2 from the germline V gene are SGHAT and FQNNGV. The CDR3: CASSLEDPGRDEQFF. Written as DNA, the CDR3 is TGTGCCAGCAGCTTAGAAGACCCTGGGCGGGATGAGCAGTTCTTC.

This clone occurred a few times. The chain employs TRBV4-1 and TRBJ2-7; TRBD1 matches 8 bases. There are 15 residues in the CDR3. Germline lookup yields CDR1 MGHRA and CDR2 YSYEKL. The trim removed 1 base at V and 6 bases at J, leaving 8 bases unmatched. DNA for the CDR3: TGCGCCAGCAGCCAAGCCCGGGACAGGCCTGCCGAGCAGTACTTC. This sequence encodes CASSQARDRPAEQYF.